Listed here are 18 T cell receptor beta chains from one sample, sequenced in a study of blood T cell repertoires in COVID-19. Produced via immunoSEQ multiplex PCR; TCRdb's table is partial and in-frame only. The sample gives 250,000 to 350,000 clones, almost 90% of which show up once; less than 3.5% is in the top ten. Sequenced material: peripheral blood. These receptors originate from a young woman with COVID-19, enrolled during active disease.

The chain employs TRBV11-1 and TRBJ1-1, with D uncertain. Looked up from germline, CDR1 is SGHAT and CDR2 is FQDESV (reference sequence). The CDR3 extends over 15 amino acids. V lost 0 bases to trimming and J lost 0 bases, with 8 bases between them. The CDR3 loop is CASSLAKRVNTEAFF. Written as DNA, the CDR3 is TGTGCCAGCAGCTTAGCGAAACGGGTGAACACTGAAGCTTTCTTT.

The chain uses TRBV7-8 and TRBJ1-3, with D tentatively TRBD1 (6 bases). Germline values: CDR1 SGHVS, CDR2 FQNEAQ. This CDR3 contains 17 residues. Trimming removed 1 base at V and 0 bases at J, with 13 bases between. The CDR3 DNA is TGTGCCAGCAGCTTAGGAGGGGGATCTTACTCTGGAAACACCATATATTTT. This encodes CASSLGGGSYSGNTIYF.

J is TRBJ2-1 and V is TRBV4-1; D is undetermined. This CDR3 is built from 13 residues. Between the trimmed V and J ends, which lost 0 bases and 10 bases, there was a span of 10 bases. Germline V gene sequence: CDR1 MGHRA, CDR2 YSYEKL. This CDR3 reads CASSQEIPEEQFF. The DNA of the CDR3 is TGCGCCAGCAGCCAAGAAATCCCGGAGGAGCAGTTCTTC.

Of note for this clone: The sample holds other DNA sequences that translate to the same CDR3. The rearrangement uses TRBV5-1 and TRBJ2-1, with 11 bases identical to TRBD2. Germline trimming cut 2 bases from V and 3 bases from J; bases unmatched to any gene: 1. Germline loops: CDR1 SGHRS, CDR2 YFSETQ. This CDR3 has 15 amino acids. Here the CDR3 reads CASSLGLAGYNEQFF. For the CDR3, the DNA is TGCGCCAGCAGCTTAGGACTAGCGGGCTACAATGAGCAGTTCTTC.

The CDR3 region is CASAAGSGTEQFF. The CDR3 coding sequence is TGTGCTAGTGCGGCAGGGTCTGGTACTGAGCAGTTCTTC. The genes are TRBV12-5 and TRBJ2-1; perhaps TRBD1 as D (5 bases). The germline gives CDR1 LGHNT, CDR2 FRNRAP. This CDR3 region has 13 residues. V was cut by 7 bases and J by 9 bases, with 16 bases left in between.

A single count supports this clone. CDR3: CASSRNRDSTDTQYF. CDR3 sequence (DNA): TGCGCCAGCAGTCGGAACAGGGATAGCACAGATACGCAGTATTTT. The chain joins TRBV5-1 to TRBJ2-3, with TRBD1 as a possible D gene (6 bases). V lost 5 bases and J lost 0, with 13 bases in between. Germline assignment: CDR1 SGHRS and CDR2 YFSETQ. This CDR3 contains 15 residues.

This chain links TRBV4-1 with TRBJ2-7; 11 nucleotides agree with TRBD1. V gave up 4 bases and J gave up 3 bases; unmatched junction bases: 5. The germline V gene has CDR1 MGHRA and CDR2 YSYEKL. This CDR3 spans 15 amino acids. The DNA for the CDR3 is TGCGCCAGCAGCCCAGGGACAGGGGGTTACTACGAGCAGTACTTC. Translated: CASSPGTGGYYEQYF.

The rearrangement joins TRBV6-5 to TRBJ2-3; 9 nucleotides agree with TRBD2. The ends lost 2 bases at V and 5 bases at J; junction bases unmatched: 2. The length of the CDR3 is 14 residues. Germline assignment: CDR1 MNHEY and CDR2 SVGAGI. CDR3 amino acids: CASSYGGRVDTQYF. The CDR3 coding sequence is TGTGCCAGCAGTTACGGCGGGAGGGTAGATACGCAGTATTTT.

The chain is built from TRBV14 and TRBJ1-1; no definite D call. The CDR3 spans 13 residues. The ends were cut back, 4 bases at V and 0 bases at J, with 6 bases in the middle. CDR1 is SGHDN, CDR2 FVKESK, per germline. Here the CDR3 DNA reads TGTGCCAGCAGCCCGAGGATGAACACTGAAGCTTTCTTT. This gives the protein CASSPRMNTEAFF.

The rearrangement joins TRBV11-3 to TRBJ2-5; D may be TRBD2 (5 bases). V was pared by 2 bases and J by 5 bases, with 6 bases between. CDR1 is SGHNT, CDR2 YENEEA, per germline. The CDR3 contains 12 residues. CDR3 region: CASSLTGETQYF. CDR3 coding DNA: TGTGCCAGCAGCTTAACGGGGGAGACCCAGTACTTC.

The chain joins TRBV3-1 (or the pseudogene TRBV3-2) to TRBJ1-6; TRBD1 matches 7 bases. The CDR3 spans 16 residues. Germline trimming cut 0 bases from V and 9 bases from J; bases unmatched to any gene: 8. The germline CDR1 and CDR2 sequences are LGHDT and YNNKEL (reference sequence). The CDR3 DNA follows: TGTGCCAGCAGCCAAGATCCAGACAGGGATACTTCACCCCTCCACTTT. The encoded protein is CASSQDPDRDTSPLHF.

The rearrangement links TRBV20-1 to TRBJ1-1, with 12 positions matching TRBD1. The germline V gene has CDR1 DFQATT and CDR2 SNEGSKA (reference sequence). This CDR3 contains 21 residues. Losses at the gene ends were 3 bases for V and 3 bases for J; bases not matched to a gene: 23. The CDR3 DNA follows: TGCAGTGCTAGTGCCCCCTCAATGGGCCGGGACAGGGGGCGTTGGGACACTGAAGCTTTCTTT. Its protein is CSASAPSMGRDRGRWDTEAFF.

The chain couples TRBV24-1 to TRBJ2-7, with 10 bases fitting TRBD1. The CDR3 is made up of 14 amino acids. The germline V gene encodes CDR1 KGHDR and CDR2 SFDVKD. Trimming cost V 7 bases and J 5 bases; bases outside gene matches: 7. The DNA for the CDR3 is TGTGCCACCAGCTCGGGACAGGGGTTTGACGAGCAGTACTTC. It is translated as CATSSGQGFDEQYF.

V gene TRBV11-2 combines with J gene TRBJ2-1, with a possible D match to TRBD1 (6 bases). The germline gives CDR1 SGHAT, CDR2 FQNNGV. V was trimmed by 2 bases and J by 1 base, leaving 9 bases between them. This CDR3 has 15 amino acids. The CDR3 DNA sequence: TGTGCCAGCAGCTTACAGGGGACATCCTACAATGAGCAGTTCTTC. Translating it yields CASSLQGTSYNEQFF. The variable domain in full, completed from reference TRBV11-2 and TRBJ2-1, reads EAGVAQSPRYKIIEKRQSVAFWCNPISGHATLYWYQQILGQGPKLLIQFQNNGVVDDSQLPKDRFSAERLKGVDSTLKIQPAKLEDSAVYLCASSLQGTSYNEQFFGPGTRLTVL.

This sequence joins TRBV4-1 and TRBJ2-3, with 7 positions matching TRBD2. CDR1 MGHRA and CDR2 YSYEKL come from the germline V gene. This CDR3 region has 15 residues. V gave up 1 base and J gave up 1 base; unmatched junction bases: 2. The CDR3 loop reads CASSQVAGGTDTQYF. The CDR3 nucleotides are TGCGCCAGCAGCCAAGTGGCGGGAGGCACAGATACGCAGTATTTT.

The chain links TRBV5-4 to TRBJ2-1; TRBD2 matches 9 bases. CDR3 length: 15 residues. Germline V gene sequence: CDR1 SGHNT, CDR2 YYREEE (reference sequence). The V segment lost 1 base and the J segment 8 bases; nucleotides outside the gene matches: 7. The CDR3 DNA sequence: TGTGCCAGCAGCTTGTTTGCGGGAGGGCCGTATGAGCAGTTCTTC. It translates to CASSLFAGGPYEQFF.

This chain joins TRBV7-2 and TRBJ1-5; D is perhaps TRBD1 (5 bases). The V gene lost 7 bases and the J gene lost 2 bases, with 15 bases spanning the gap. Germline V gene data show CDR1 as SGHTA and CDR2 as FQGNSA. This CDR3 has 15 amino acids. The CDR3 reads CASNRGGSGNQPQHF. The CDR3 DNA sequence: TGTGCCAGCAACCGGGGGGGGTCGGGCAATCAGCCCCAGCATTTT.

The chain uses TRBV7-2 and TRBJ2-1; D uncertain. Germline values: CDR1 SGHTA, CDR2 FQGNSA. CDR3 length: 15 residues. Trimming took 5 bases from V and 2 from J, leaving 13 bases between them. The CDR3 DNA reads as TGTGCCAGCAGCGGTCTTGCGAGTGCCTACAATGAGCAGTTCTTC. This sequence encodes CASSGLASAYNEQFF.